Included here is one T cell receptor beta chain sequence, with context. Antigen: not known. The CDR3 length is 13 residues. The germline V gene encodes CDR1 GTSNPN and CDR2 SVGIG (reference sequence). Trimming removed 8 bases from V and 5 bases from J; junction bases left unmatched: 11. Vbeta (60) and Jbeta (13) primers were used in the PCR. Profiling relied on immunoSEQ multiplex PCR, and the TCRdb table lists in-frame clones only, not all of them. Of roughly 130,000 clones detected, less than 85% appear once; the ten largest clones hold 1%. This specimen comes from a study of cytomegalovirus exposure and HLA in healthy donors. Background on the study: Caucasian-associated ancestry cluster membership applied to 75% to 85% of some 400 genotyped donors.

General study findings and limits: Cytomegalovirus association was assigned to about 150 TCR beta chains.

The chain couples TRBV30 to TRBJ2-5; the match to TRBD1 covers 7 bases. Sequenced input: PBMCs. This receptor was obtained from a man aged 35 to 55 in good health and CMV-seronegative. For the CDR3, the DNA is TGTGCCCGGTCCGACAGGGTCGAGGAGACCCAGTACTTC. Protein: CARSDRVEETQYF.